This T cell receptor (beta chain) was sequenced during a study of tumor-infiltrating lymphocytes in primary liver carcinoma. About the study: Samples produced roughly 3.5 to 7.13 million productive TCRbeta reads, comparable across tissue types. General study findings and limits: Tumor tissue displayed a significantly greater top-250-clone fraction than blood (p = 0.039). Top clones occupying all five tumor regions numbered only about 8-25%.

With a constant-region primer, TCR beta cDNA was made from approximately 510 ng of total RNA. Three nested multiplex PCR rounds of slightly modified ARM-PCR generated TCR beta libraries. Running roughly 10 cycles apiece, the first two PCR rounds relied on TRBV1-TRBV30 forward primers together with a C-beta reverse primer. TCRdb reprocessed the multiplex PCR reads with MiXCR, giving one entry per CDR3 protein. The table shows roughly 23,000 distinct CDR3 sequences, with around three quarters occurring only once. The CDR3 is made up of 15 amino acids. CDR1 MNHNS and CDR2 SASEGT come from the germline V gene. RNA and DNA were co-extracted from approximately 20-30 mg of unsorted bulk tissue. These patients lived with chronic HBV infection and had never been treated. Notes on this clonotype: The antigen is undetermined. Its ends do not fully match the called genes, so a read error is possible.

This chain joins TRBV6-1 and TRBJ2-5, with 9 bases lining up with TRBD1. The sequenced sample consisted of liver tumor tissue from sampling region 1. Stated subset: tumor region T1, superior pole. The sequence came from a man aged 35 to 55 with primary liver carcinoma and hepatitis B virus infection. The CDR3 region has the DNA TGCGCCAGAAACACCTACGGGACAGGGAGAAAGACCCAGTACTTC. Translating gives CARNTYGTGRKTQYF.